The clone carrying this TCR beta chain was counted only a few times. The antigen is undetermined. V was clipped by 3 bases and J by 5 bases, with 7 bases between them. The CDR3 extends over 13 amino acids. It was with 60 Vbeta and 13 Jbeta primers that the PCR ran. Clones were read by immunoSEQ multiplex PCR, and TCRdb kept only the in-frame ones, dropping some. The sample carries some 210,000 clones, 70% to 80% recorded once. The data are from a study of cytomegalovirus exposure and HLA in healthy donors. Study-level information: Within the Caucasian-associated ancestry cluster were roughly 81% of the 398 genotyped donors. Overall study findings and caveats: Highly shared sequence variants in one cluster were likely a sequencing artifact.

The sequenced sample consisted of PBMCs. The J gene is TRBJ2-2, the V gene TRBV23-1, with D unclear. TRBV23-1 is sorted into the ORF group, with uncertain function. The sequence derives from a woman in her 30s in good health and CMV-seropositive. The CDR3 here is CASSQWPTGELFF. In DNA form, the CDR3 reads TGCGCCAGCAGTCAGTGGCCAACCGGGGAGCTGTTTTTT.